This T cell receptor (beta chain) is from a study of T cell changes during pregnancy in multiple sclerosis. Method: immunoSEQ multiplex PCR; TCRdb's copy keeps in-frame clones and lacks some. The sample holds about 80,000 clones, 90% to 95% seen once. This CDR3 region has 17 residues. The germline CDR1 and CDR2 sequences are LGHNA and YSLEER. The junction had 10 bases not matched to a gene; V was cut back by 4 bases and J by 5 bases. This clone was seen just once. The TCR sequence derives from a female donor with multiple sclerosis, enrolled in a pregnancy study. The chain couples TRBV4-3 to TRBJ2-7, with 14 bases identical to TRBD2. The sequencing used peripheral blood, collected before pregnancy. CDR3 in amino acids: CASSPDSGLAGANEQYF. The CDR3 nucleotides are TGCGCCAGCAGCCCGGACTCGGGACTAGCGGGGGCAAACGAGCAGTACTTC.